This TCR beta chain was sequenced for a study of T cells in Graves' hyperthyroidism and ophthalmopathy. At the level of the study: Peripheral blood draws took place at initial diagnosis, ahead of any treatment.

Broader study findings: Ophthalmopathy and stable hyperthyroidism were told apart by a 13 V-J model.

A roughly 10 ml volume of fresh peripheral blood provided the PBMCs. CDR3 length: 14 amino acids. Trimming shortened V by 8 bases and J by 7 bases, and 15 bases separated the two germline ends. Ten or more counts support this clonotype. Its antigen is not identified. TCR beta CDR3 regions were amplified from RNA. The study used the HTBI primer set for a first-round RT-PCR of the TCR CDR3. In TCRdb, the multiplex PCR reads were re-called with MiXCR into one record per CDR3 protein. The repertoire holds under 500,000 distinct CDR3 sequences, over 11% seen once, with around 27% in the top ten. Material for sequencing was blood. This TCR was recovered from a man in his fifties with Graves' ophthalmopathy. The chain carries TRBV12-3 or TRBV12-4 and TRBJ1-6; a weak D match, TRBD1 (5 bases). The chain's CDR3 is CASLPGGENSPLHF. In nucleotides, the CDR3 is TGTGCCAGCCTTCCCGGGGGTGAGAATTCACCCCTCCACTTT.